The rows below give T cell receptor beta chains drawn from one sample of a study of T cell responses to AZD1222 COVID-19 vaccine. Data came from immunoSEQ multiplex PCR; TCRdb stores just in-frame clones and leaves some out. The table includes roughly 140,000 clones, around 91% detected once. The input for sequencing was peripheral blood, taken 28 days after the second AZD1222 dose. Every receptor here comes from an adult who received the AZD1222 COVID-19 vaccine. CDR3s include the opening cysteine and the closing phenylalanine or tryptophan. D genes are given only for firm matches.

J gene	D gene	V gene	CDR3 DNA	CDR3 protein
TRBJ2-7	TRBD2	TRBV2	TGTGCCAGCAGTGAATCTAGCGGGCGCTTTATGGAGCAGTACTTC	CASSESSGRFMEQYF
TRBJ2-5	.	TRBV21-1	TGTGCCAGCAGGGGTAAGCGGGGGGAAGAGACCCAGTACTTC	CASRGKRGEETQYF
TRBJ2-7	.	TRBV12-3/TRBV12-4	TGTGCCAGCAGTTTTTCTTACGAGCAGTACTTC	CASSFSYEQYF
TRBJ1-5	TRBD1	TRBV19	TGTGCCAGTAGTATGCCCCCCGGGACAGTGGATGGTCGGAATCGGCCCCAGCATTTT	CASSMPPGTVDGRNRPQHF
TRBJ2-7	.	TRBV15	TGTGCCACCAGCAGAGATATAGCCAGCTCCTACGAGCAGTACTTC	CATSRDIASSYEQYF
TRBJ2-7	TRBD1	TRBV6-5	TGTGCCATCCGGGACAGACAATACGAGCAGTACTTC	CAIRDRQYEQYF
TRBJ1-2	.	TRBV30	TGTGCCTGGAATGAGGGGGGCTATGGCTACACCTTC	CAWNEGGYGYTF
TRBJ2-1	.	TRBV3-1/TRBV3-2	TGTGCCAGCAGCCAAGACGGGGCCTACAATGAGCAGTTCTTC	CASSQDGAYNEQFF
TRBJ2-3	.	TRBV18	TGTGCCAGCTCCTATGACAGGAAAGATACGCAGTATTTT	CASSYDRKDTQYF
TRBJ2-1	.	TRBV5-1	TGCGCCAGCAGCTATAACAGCAATGAGCAGTTCTTC	CASSYNSNEQFF
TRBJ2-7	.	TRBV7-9	TGTGCCAGCAGCTTAGCGCTCGGGGCAGGTACCACCTACGAGCAGTACTTC	CASSLALGAGTTYEQYF
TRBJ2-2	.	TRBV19	TGTGCCAGTAGTATATACCACCAGAGTCCCGGGGAGCTGTTTTTT	CASSIYHQSPGELFF
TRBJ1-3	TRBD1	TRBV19	TGTGCCAGTAGTATATCCGCGGGACAGTACGGAAACACCATATATTTT	CASSISAGQYGNTIYF
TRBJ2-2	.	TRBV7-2	TGTGCCAGCAGCTTAGCAGCCGGGGAGCTGTTTTTT	CASSLAAGELFF
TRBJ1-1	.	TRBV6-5	TGTGCCAGCAGGAGGGGGTACACTGAAGCTTTCTTT	CASRRGYTEAFF
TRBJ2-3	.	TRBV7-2	TGTGCCAGCAGCGCCGGCACAGATACGCAGTATTTT	CASSAGTDTQYF
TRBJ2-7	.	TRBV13	TGTGCCAGCAGCCCGGTGGCTGCGGGCTACGAGCAGTACTTC	CASSPVAAGYEQYF
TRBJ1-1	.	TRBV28	TGTGCCAGCAGTTCTCCTATCAGATACGACACTGAAGCTTTCTTT	CASSSPIRYDTEAFF
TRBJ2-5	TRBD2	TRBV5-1	TGCGCCAGCAGCTCGGGACTAGCGGGGGAGACCCAGTACTTC	CASSSGLAGETQYF
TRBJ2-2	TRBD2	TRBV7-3	TGTGCCAGCAGGCCTAGCGGGGCGACGAACACCGGGGAGCTGTTTTTT	CASRPSGATNTGELFF
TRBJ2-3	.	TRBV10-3	TGTGCCATCAGTGTCGAGCCACCCCCGTCGGGGGCGCAGTATTTT	CAISVEPPPSGAQYF
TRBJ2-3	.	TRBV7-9	TGTGCCAGCAGCTTATTTCAGGGGACAGATACGCAGTATTTT	CASSLFQGTDTQYF
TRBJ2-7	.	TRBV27	TGTGCCAGCAGTTTATCGAGTGTTTCCTCCTACGAGCAGTACTTC	CASSLSSVSSYEQYF
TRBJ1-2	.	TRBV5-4	TGTGCCAGCAGCTTGGCTGGTTTTCGTGGCTACACCTTC	CASSLAGFRGYTF